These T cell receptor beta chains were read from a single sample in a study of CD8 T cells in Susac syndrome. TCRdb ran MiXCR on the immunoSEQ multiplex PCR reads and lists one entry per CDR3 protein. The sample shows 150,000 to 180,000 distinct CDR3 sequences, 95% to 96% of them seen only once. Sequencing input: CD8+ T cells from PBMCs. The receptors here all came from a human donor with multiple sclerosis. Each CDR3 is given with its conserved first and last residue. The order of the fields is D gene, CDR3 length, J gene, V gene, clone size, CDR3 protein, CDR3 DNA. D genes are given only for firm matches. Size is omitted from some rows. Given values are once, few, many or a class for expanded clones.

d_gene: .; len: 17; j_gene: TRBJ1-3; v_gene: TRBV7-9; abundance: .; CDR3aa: CASSFGGLRSSGNTIYF; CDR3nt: TGTGCCAGCAGCTTTGGAGGACTCCGCAGCTCTGGAAACACCATATATTTT
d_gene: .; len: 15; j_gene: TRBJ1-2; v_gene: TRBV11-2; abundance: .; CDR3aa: CASSYTTGANYGYTF; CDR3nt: TGTGCCAGCAGCTATACTACAGGCGCCAACTATGGCTACACCTTC
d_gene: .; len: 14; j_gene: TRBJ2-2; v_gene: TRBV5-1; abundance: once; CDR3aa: CANSVGPNTGELFF; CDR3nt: TGCGCCAACTCGGTAGGGCCAAACACCGGGGAGCTGTTTTTT
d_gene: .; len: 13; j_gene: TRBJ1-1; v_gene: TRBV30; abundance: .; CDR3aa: CAWSVRGIAEAFF; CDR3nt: TGTGCCTGGAGTGTTAGGGGGATAGCTGAAGCTTTCTTT
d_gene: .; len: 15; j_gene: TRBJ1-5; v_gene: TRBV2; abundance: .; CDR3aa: CASSGRGTHNQPQHF; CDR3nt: TGTGCCAGCAGTGGGAGGGGGACTCACAATCAGCCCCAGCATTTT
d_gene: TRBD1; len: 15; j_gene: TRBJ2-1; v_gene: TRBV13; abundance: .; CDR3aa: CASSRYGQGANEQFF; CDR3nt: TGTGCCAGCAGCAGATACGGACAGGGGGCGAATGAGCAGTTCTTC
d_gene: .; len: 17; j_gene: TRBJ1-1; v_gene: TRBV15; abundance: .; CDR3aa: CATSPTWLPSTGTEAFF; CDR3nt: TGTGCCACCAGCCCTACCTGGCTCCCCAGTACTGGCACTGAAGCTTTCTTT
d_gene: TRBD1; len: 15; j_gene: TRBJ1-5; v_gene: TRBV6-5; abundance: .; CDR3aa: CASSPEQGARQPQHF; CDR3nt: TGTGCCAGCAGTCCCGAACAGGGGGCGAGGCAGCCCCAGCATTTT
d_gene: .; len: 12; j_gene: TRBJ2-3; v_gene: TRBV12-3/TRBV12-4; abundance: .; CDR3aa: CASSPSDGTQYF; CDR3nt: TGTGCCAGCAGTCCCTCCGATGGTACGCAGTATTTT
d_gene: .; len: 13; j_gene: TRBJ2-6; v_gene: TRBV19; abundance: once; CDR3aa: CASSRGGANVLTF; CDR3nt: TGTGCCAGCTCAAGGGGTGGGGCCAACGTCCTGACTTTC
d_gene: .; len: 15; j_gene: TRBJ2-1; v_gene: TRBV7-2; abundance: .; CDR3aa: CASSLGPAIGDEQFF; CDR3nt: TGTGCCAGCAGCCTAGGACCCGCCATAGGGGATGAGCAGTTCTTC